Each of the 4 T cell receptor beta chains below was sequenced from the same sample in a study of Graves' ophthalmopathy and Graves' hyperthyroidism (dated by TCRdb to 2016 to 2019). The sequencer was an Illumina HiSeq 2000. For repertoire sequencing, the TCR beta CDR3 regions were amplified from RNA transcripts. HTBI primers and the Qiagen OneStep RT-PCR kit were used in a first-round RT-PCR, which was followed by a second-round multiplex PCR, size selection and purification. The public reads were quality trimmed at Q25 with fastp and then assembled into clones with MiXCR by TCRdb, keeping productive beta chains. Under each unique CDR3 protein, matching rows form one entry showing the most common genes and DNA. Recorded for this sample are roughly 410,000 distinct CDR3 sequences; 15% of them occurred a single time. Clones ranked in the top ten supply roughly 7% of the sample. The sequenced sample was peripheral blood. Receptors originate from a woman younger than 35 with stable Graves' hyperthyroidism. Donor details come from another sample of the same person, matched by shared clones.

The chain couples TRBV3-1 to TRBJ2-7; 7 nucleotides match TRBD2. The CDR3 length is 16 residues. The junction had 8 bases not matched to a gene; V was cut back by 1 base and J by 2 bases. CDR1 and CDR2 from the germline V gene are LGHDT and YNNKEL (reference sequence). DNA for the CDR3: TGTGCCAGCAGCCAAGGAGTAGAGCGGGGAGCCTACGAGCAGTACTTC. It encodes CASSQGVERGAYEQYF.

In its sample, this clonotype was seen many times. Possible read error: a much larger clone is one base away. The genes are TRBV11-1 and TRBJ1-2, with D tentatively TRBD1 (6 bases). The CDR3 contains 16 residues. CDR1 and CDR2 (germline): SGHAT, FQDESV (reference sequence). V lost 5 bases to trimming and J lost 2 bases, with 18 bases between them. This CDR3 reads CASSPGGAGENYGYTF. The CDR3 DNA sequence: TGTGCCAGCAGCCCCGGTGGTGCAGGGGAGAACTATGGCTACACCTTC.

This clonotype was observed at least ten times. V gene TRBV27 combines with J gene TRBJ1-6; D is ambiguous. V was trimmed by 4 bases and J by 9 bases, leaving 10 bases between them. Germline V gives CDR1 MNHEY, CDR2 SMNVEV (reference sequence). The CDR3 has 13 residues. The CDR3 spells CASSSTVLSPLHF. The CDR3 DNA follows: TGTGCCAGCAGTTCAACAGTACTTTCACCCCTCCACTTT.

This chain uses TRBV15 with TRBJ1-2, with D perhaps matching TRBD1 (6 bases). This CDR3 has 15 residues. CDR1 LNHNV and CDR2 YYDKDF come from the germline V gene (reference sequence). The germline V and J ends were trimmed by 0 bases and 4 bases, with 12 bases remaining between them. DNA for the CDR3: TGTGCCACCAGCAGAGATCAGGTGACAGGCTATGGCTACACCTTC. Translating gives CATSRDQVTGYGYTF.